Below, 23 T cell receptor beta chains from the same sample are listed, as sequenced in a study of blood T cell repertoires in COVID-19. Profiling relied on immunoSEQ multiplex PCR, and the TCRdb table lists in-frame clones only, not all of them. The sample includes 250,000 to 300,000 clones, approximately 90% seen only once; the top ten take around 2%. Specimen: peripheral blood. The origin of the receptors is a woman under 40 with COVID-19, enrolled during active disease.

This chain uses TRBV18 with TRBJ2-4; 9 bases map to TRBD2. The CDR3 is made up of 15 amino acids. After removal of 1 base from V and 5 bases from J, the junction contained 3 bases not matched to a gene. Germline lookup yields CDR1 KGHSH and CDR2 LQKENI. This CDR3 is CASSPRLAVENIQYF. The CDR3 DNA reads as TGTGCCAGCTCACCACGACTAGCGGTAGAAAACATTCAGTACTTC.

The chain couples TRBV7-6 to TRBJ2-7, with D possibly matching TRBD2 (7 bases). The length of the CDR3 is 16 residues. V was clipped by 1 base and J by 2 bases, with 15 bases between them. The germline gives CDR1 SGHVS, CDR2 FNYEAQ. The CDR3, as DNA: TGTGCCAGCAGCTTAGGGGGGGGACAAGGGACCTACGAGCAGTACTTC. It codes for CASSLGGGQGTYEQYF.

The chain carries TRBV4-2 and TRBJ2-1; 7 bases are a match to TRBD2. J lost 6 bases, V lost 3 bases, and 2 bases had no gene match. The CDR3 sequence is 13 residues long. In germline, CDR1 is LGHNA, CDR2 YNFKEQ. The CDR3: CASSQGTINEQFF. The CDR3 coding sequence is TGTGCCAGCAGCCAGGGGACTATCAATGAGCAGTTCTTC.

The chain joins TRBV24-1 to TRBJ2-2, with 9 bases that match TRBD2. The CDR3 length is 16 residues. From germline, CDR1 is KGHDR and CDR2 SFDVKD. With V trimmed by 3 bases and J by 7 bases, 8 bases remained unmatched. In DNA, the CDR3 is TGTGCCACCAGTGATGGAATAGCGGGAGTCAACGGGGAGCTGTTTTTT. Amino acid sequence: CATSDGIAGVNGELFF.

This clone was counted once. The chain recombines TRBV30 with TRBJ1-2; 11 bases are a match to TRBD1. The CDR3 is 13 amino acids. Germline V gene lookup returns CDR1 GTSNPN and CDR2 SVGIG (reference sequence). V lost 5 bases, J lost 3 bases, and 2 bases stayed unmatched. The CDR3 loop reads CAWGDRGDYGYTF. The CDR3 DNA sequence: TGTGCCTGGGGGGACAGGGGGGACTATGGCTACACCTTC.

The gene calls are TRBV5-4 and TRBJ1-2; TRBD1 is a possible D gene (6 bases). Germline CDR1 reads SGHNT; CDR2 reads YYREEE (reference sequence). The CDR3 sequence is 15 residues long. V lost 6 bases and J lost 1, with 16 bases in between. As DNA, the CDR3 is TGTGCCAGCACCAGGGGCGGGAGTAGTAACTATGGCTACACCTTC. It is translated as CASTRGGSSNYGYTF.

This rearrangement joins TRBV11-2 to TRBJ2-1; 8 bases align to TRBD2. The CDR3 sequence is 17 residues long. CDR1 is SGHAT, CDR2 FQNNGV, per germline. V trimming: 5 bases; J trimming: 7 bases; junction bases outside the gene matches: 16. CDR3 coding DNA: TGTGCCAGCAGCCCTAGGGCTTACGGACTAGCAGTTAATGAGCAGTTCTTC. It encodes CASSPRAYGLAVNEQFF.

The chain couples TRBV9 to TRBJ1-6; TRBD1 matches at 7 bases. V lost 3 bases to trimming and J lost 6 bases; unmatched junction nucleotides: 9. This CDR3 spans 16 amino acids. CDR1 is SGDLS and CDR2 is YYNGEE in the germline V gene. The CDR3 DNA sequence: TGTGCCAGCAGCGAGAGGGGGGACAGCAGTAATTCACCCCTCCACTTT. Its protein product is CASSERGDSSNSPLHF.

V usage is TRBV6-5 and J usage is TRBJ2-5; possible D gene TRBD2, 6 bases. Trimming cost V 2 bases and J 13 bases, with 14 bases left between them. The germline gives CDR1 MNHEY, CDR2 SVGAGI. The CDR3 is 12 residues long. The CDR3: CASSYTSSAMYF. In nucleotides, the CDR3 is TGTGCCAGCAGTTACACATCTAGCGCGATGTACTTC.

The chain joins TRBV5-4 to TRBJ2-5, with D perhaps TRBD1 (5 bases). The V and J ends lost 0 bases and 4 bases respectively, with 7 bases between them. Per the germline V gene, CDR1 is SGHNT and CDR2 is YYREEE (reference sequence). This CDR3 spans 13 amino acids. CDR3 sequence: CASSLVQGETQYF. The CDR3 DNA sequence: TGTGCCAGCAGCTTGGTTCAGGGAGAGACCCAGTACTTC. The complete variable domain, with remaining parts taken from reference TRBV5-4 and TRBJ2-5, reads ETGVTQSPTHLIKTRGQQVTLRCSSQSGHNTVSWYQQALGQGPQFIFQYYREEENGRGNFPPRFSGLQFPNYSSELNVNALELDDSALYLCASSLVQGETQYFGPGTRLLVL.

This chain joins TRBV7-6 and TRBJ2-3; 7 positions match TRBD2. The CDR3 consists of 16 residues. Per the germline V gene, CDR1 is SGHVS and CDR2 is FNYEAQ. Germline trimming cut 6 bases from V and 0 bases from J; bases unmatched to any gene: 9. This chain's CDR3 is CASSTRSGISTDTQYF. CDR3 coding DNA: TGTGCCAGCAGTACAAGGAGCGGGATAAGCACAGATACGCAGTATTTT.

This chain uses TRBV6-5 with TRBJ1-1; D might be TRBD1 (5 bases). The V gene's germline CDR1 is MNHEY and CDR2 SVGAGI. The CDR3 sequence is 13 residues long. V lost 7 bases, J lost 2 bases, and 11 bases lay in between. CDR3 DNA sequence: TGTGCCAGCACCCCAGGGTTTAACACTGAAGCTTTCTTT. Protein product: CASTPGFNTEAFF.

This clone was seen just once. Other nucleotide sequences from this sample produce the same CDR3. CDR3 region: CASSLGLAGSTGELFF. The CDR3 DNA is TGTGCCAGCAGCTTGGGTTTGGCGGGGTCCACCGGGGAGCTGTTTTTT. This sequence joins TRBV5-6 and TRBJ2-2; D might be TRBD2 (6 bases). Germline assignment: CDR1 SGHDT and CDR2 YYEEEE. The CDR3 loop spans 16 amino acids. Deletions cut 0 bases from V and 4 bases from J, with 13 bases between.

The rearrangement uses TRBV11-2 and TRBJ2-3, with D tentatively TRBD2 (6 bases). In germline, CDR1 is SGHAT, CDR2 FQNNGV. This CDR3 spans 17 amino acids. Trimming stripped 0 bases from V and 2 bases from J, with 15 bases between. The CDR3 nucleotides read TGTGCCAGCAGCTTAGATGCGGGATATACCACCACAGATACGCAGTATTTT. It specifies CASSLDAGYTTTDTQYF.

J is TRBJ2-2 and V is TRBV9; no definite D call. V shed 0 bases and J shed 2 bases, with 5 bases lying between them. The CDR3 is 14 residues long. The germline V gene encodes CDR1 SGDLS and CDR2 YYNGEE. CDR3 sequence: CASSVDGNTGELFF. DNA of the CDR3: TGTGCCAGCAGCGTAGACGGTAACACCGGGGAGCTGTTTTTT.

The chain links TRBV19 to TRBJ1-1; D is unclear. Between the trimmed V and J ends, which lost 7 bases and 5 bases, there was a span of 23 bases. This CDR3 region has 16 residues. Per the germline V gene, CDR1 is LNHDA and CDR2 is SQIVND (reference sequence). This CDR3 reads CASNSPGPGGNTEAFF. The CDR3 region has the DNA TGTGCCAGTAACTCTCCGGGCCCCGGAGGGAATACTGAAGCTTTCTTT.

This chain uses TRBV10-2 with TRBJ2-3, with D maybe TRBD2 (5 bases). Germline V CDR1 and CDR2: WSHSY, SAAADI. This CDR3 is built from 16 residues. V lost 7 bases and J 3 bases, leaving 20 bases between the germline ends. Here the CDR3 DNA reads TGCGCCAGCATCAGTGGTGGGAGCCGGGTTACAGATACGCAGTATTTT. Translated, it gives CASISGGSRVTDTQYF.

V usage is TRBV5-4 and J usage is TRBJ2-1; 9 nucleotides match TRBD1. The J segment lost 6 bases and the V segment lost 4 bases, leaving 8 bases of the junction unmatched. The CDR3 totals 15 residues. Germline CDR1 is SGHNT and CDR2 is YYREEE (reference sequence). This CDR3 reads CASSVGQGILNEQFF. As DNA, the CDR3 is TGTGCCAGCAGCGTGGGACAGGGAATTCTCAATGAGCAGTTCTTC. The full variable domain, its missing parts supplied by reference TRBV5-4 and TRBJ2-1, is ETGVTQSPTHLIKTRGQQVTLRCSSQSGHNTVSWYQQALGQGPQFIFQYYREEENGRGNFPPRFSGLQFPNYSSELNVNALELDDSALYLCASSVGQGILNEQFFGPGTRLTVL.

The V call is TRBV6-1, the J call TRBJ2-1, with 8 bases that match TRBD1. Trimming cost V 2 bases and J 12 bases; bases outside gene matches: 12. The germline gives CDR1 MNHNS, CDR2 SASEGT. CDR3 length: 15 amino acids. The chain's CDR3 is CASSERDRPIPAQFF. The CDR3 nucleotides are TGTGCCAGCAGTGAACGGGACAGGCCAATACCTGCGCAGTTCTTC.

The V gene is TRBV5-1, the J gene TRBJ2-2, with 7 bases fitting TRBD1. CDR3 length equals 15 residues. The V gene's germline CDR1 is SGHRS and CDR2 YFSETQ. After removal of 4 bases from V and 6 bases from J, the junction contained 9 bases not matched to a gene. The CDR3 sequence is CASSTSQGLSGELFF. DNA of the CDR3: TGCGCCAGCAGCACCTCACAGGGGTTATCCGGGGAGCTGTTTTTT.

This chain links TRBV28 with TRBJ1-1; D is unclear. The germline V gene has CDR1 MDHEN and CDR2 SYDVKM. The CDR3 contains 15 residues. V was trimmed by 4 bases and J by 2 bases, leaving 14 bases between them. The CDR3, as DNA: TGTGCCAGCAGTTCGCCCCGAGGGAGCAACACTGAAGCTTTCTTT. Translated: CASSSPRGSNTEAFF.

The chain uses TRBV2 and TRBJ2-1; possible D gene TRBD2, 6 bases. The CDR3 sequence is 19 residues long. V lost 5 bases, J lost 0 bases, and 23 bases lay in between. CDR1 and CDR2 (germline): SNHLY, FYNNEI. In DNA, the CDR3 is TGTGCCAGCAGTCTTCCCGAAACGACTCCGACTAGCTCCTACAATGAGCAGTTCTTC. Amino acids: CASSLPETTPTSSYNEQFF.

CDR3 nucleotides: TGTGCCAGCAGCTTGCGTCTAGGGGACACTGAAGCTTTCTTT. Translating it yields CASSLRLGDTEAFF. The chain couples TRBV7-6 to TRBJ1-1; a weak D match, TRBD1 (5 bases). The CDR3 contains 14 residues. V was shortened by 3 bases and J by 3 bases, with 11 bases between the two germline ends. CDR1 SGHVS and CDR2 FNYEAQ come from the germline V gene.